Presented here are 29 T cell receptor beta chains from one specimen sequenced in a study of CXCR3-negative and CXCR3-positive naive CD8 T cells. Findings and limits, study-wide: CXCR3-negative naive cells had less hydrophobic TRB CDR3s than did CXCR3-positive naive cells.

TRB cDNA was prepared as libraries by UMI-labeled 5' RACE. No DNA is given; TCRdb re-called the 5' RACE reads and lists each CDR3 protein once. This sample's clone table lists several thousand distinct CDR3 sequences. No antigen is known for these receptors. The sample was naive CXCR3+ CD8+ T cells from blood. Specified subset: CD45RO-CCR7+CD27+CD95- naive CD8+ T cells expressing CXCR3 (TNR3+). Every receptor here comes from a human donor in good health. Some clones in this sample may be carry-over from other donors' samples.

By frequency, this clonotype is medium-sized. This CDR3 reads CASSLGGLNNEQFF. This rearrangement joins TRBV7-2 to TRBJ2-1; TCRdb's D call of TRBD2 is untestable without DNA. Germline CDR1 is SGHTA and CDR2 is FQGNSA. CDR3 length equals 14 residues.

The V call is TRBV14, the J call TRBJ1-1. The CDR3 spans 14 residues. CDR1 and CDR2 (germline): SGHDN, FVKESK. The CDR3 sequence: CASSQQDRALEAFF.

V usage is TRBV10-1 and J usage is TRBJ2-1; the TCRdb D gene call, TRBD2, has no DNA to confirm it. This CDR3 region has 13 residues. From germline, CDR1 is WNHNN and CDR2 SYGVQD (reference sequence). The CDR3 loop is CASSELAGNEQFF.

Measured by frequency, this clonotype is medium-sized. The rearrangement joins TRBV20-1 to TRBJ1-5; TCRdb calls TRBD1, which cannot be checked without DNA. Germline V gene sequence: CDR1 DFQATT, CDR2 SNEGSKA (reference sequence). The CDR3 totals 15 residues. This CDR3 is CSANTQGAWDQPQHF.

The rearrangement uses TRBV5-1 and TRBJ1-1; TCRdb proposes TRBD1, but this gene call is untestable without DNA. Germline V gives CDR1 SGHRS, CDR2 YFSETQ. This CDR3 has 17 residues. CDR3 in amino acids: CASSLEGLQGADTEAFF.

This clonotype is classed as medium-sized by frequency. The rearrangement joins TRBV13 to TRBJ2-7; with no DNA, the TCRdb D assignment of TRBD1 cannot be verified. The CDR3 loop spans 14 amino acids. The V gene's germline CDR1 is PRHDT and CDR2 FYEKMQ (reference sequence). CDR3 in amino acids: CASSQGPRSYEQYF.

The chain joins TRBV16 to TRBJ1-5. Per the germline V gene, CDR1 is KGHSY and CDR2 is FQNENV. The length of the CDR3 is 16 residues. CDR3 loop: CASSQSVGSSNQPHHF.

This clonotype ranks as medium-sized in terms of frequency. The V call is TRBV7-9, the J call TRBJ2-4. The CDR3 covers 15 residues. Looked up from germline, CDR1 is SEHNR and CDR2 is FQNEAQ (reference sequence). The CDR3 spells CASSDSGSTGNIQYF.

This chain links TRBV28 with TRBJ2-1. Germline V gene sequence: CDR1 MDHEN, CDR2 SYDVKM. This CDR3 has 19 amino acids. The CDR3 sequence: CASSDPGSLATSSYNEQFF.

This clonotype is called medium-sized based on its frequency. The chain recombines TRBV5-1 with TRBJ1-1; TCRdb's D call, TRBD1, is unchecked because there is no DNA. This CDR3 contains 14 residues. Germline loops: CDR1 SGHRS, CDR2 YFSETQ. The CDR3 is CASSLGAGRTEAFF. The full variable domain, with the rest looked up from reference TRBV5-1 and TRBJ1-1, is KAGVTQTPRYLIKTRGQQVTLSCSPISGHRSVSWYQQTPGQGLQFLFEYFSETQRNKGNFPGRFSGRQFSNSRSEMNVSTLELGDSALYLCASSLGAGRTEAFFGQGTRLTVV.

This clonotype is medium-sized by frequency. The rearrangement links TRBV20-1 to TRBJ2-3. CDR1 DFQATT and CDR2 SNEGSKA come from the germline V gene (reference sequence). The CDR3 length is 14 residues. CDR3 sequence reads: CSARNVGGTDTQYF.

This clonotype is labeled medium-sized (0.01 to 0.1%) based on frequency. The chain is built from TRBV24-1 and TRBJ2-1. The CDR3 runs to 13 residues. Germline assignment: CDR1 KGHDR and CDR2 SFDVKD. CDR3 sequence reads: CATSYSSHNEQFF.

V is TRBV2 and J is TRBJ2-4; TCRdb outputs TRBD1, but without DNA this stays unchecked. Germline values: CDR1 SNHLY, CDR2 FYNNEI. The CDR3 spans 16 residues. The chain's CDR3 is CASSDTGGFAKNIQYF. The complete variable domain, with remaining parts taken from reference TRBV2 and TRBJ2-4, reads EPEVTQTPSHQVTQMGQEVILRCVPISNHLYFYWYRQILGQKVEFLVSFYNNEISEKSEIFDDQFSVERPDGSNFTLKIRSTKLEDSAMYFCASSDTGGFAKNIQYFGAGTRLSVL.

This clonotype is called medium-sized (0.01 to 0.1%) based on its frequency. The J gene is TRBJ2-7, the V gene TRBV7-9; TCRdb gives TRBD1 as the D gene, but with no DNA this cannot be confirmed. The V gene's germline CDR1 is SEHNR and CDR2 FQNEAQ (reference sequence). The CDR3 extends over 14 amino acids. CDR3 amino acids: CASSPRTGLGEQYF.

Measured by frequency, this clonotype is medium-sized. The chain recombines TRBV7-9 with TRBJ1-1; the D gene TCRdb calls, TRBD1, cannot be checked with no DNA. The germline V gene encodes CDR1 SEHNR and CDR2 FQNEAQ (reference sequence). This CDR3 comprises 15 residues. The CDR3 is CASSFGGQGHTEAFF. Full variable domain (outside the CDR3, taken from reference TRBV7-9 and TRBJ1-1): DTGVSQNPRHKITKRGQNVTFRCDPISEHNRLYWYRQTLGQGPEFLTYFQNEAQLEKSRLLSDRFSAERPKGSFSTLEIQRTEQGDSAMYLCASSFGGQGHTEAFFGQGTRLTVV.

Measured by frequency, this clonotype is medium-sized. The V gene is TRBV27, the J gene TRBJ1-2; TCRdb returns TRBD1, unconfirmable since there is no DNA. The CDR3 runs to 14 residues. The germline CDR1 and CDR2 sequences are MNHEY and SMNVEV (reference sequence). CDR3 in amino acids: CASSRTGGNYGYTF.

The gene calls are TRBV29-1 and TRBJ2-1; TCRdb calls TRBD2, which cannot be checked without DNA. Per germline, CDR1 SQVTM and CDR2 ANQGSEA. The CDR3 runs 13 residues. CDR3 residues: CSARLAGVTEQLF.

Judged by frequency, this clonotype is medium-sized. The chain carries TRBV29-1 and TRBJ2-1; TCRdb indicates TRBD2, and absent DNA this call remains unverified. Germline-derived CDR1 and CDR2 are SQVTM and ANQGSEA. The CDR3 is 17 residues long. This chain's CDR3 is CSVEDPSGLAEYNEQFF.

This clonotype ranks as medium-sized (0.01 to 0.1%) in terms of frequency. The V call is TRBV20-1, the J call TRBJ2-7; the D gene TCRdb calls, TRBD1, cannot be checked with no DNA. This CDR3 has 16 residues. Germline-derived CDR1 and CDR2 are DFQATT and SNEGSKA (reference sequence). The chain's CDR3 is CSAHPQGQGIPYEQYF.

V is TRBV5-1 and J is TRBJ1-1; as DNA is missing, the TRBD1 call by TCRdb cannot be tested. CDR3 length equals 14 residues. The germline CDR1 and CDR2 sequences are SGHRS and YFSETQ. CDR3 loop: CASSSGTGDTEAFF.

The chain uses TRBV19 and TRBJ2-1; TCRdb returns TRBD1, unconfirmable since there is no DNA. The CDR3 runs 14 residues. Germline V gives CDR1 LNHDA, CDR2 SQIVND (reference sequence). The CDR3 sequence is CASSIQGSYNEQFF.

The chain uses TRBV29-1 and TRBJ2-1; the D call from TCRdb, TRBD2, cannot be confirmed without DNA. The CDR3 is made up of 15 amino acids. Germline CDR1 reads SQVTM; CDR2 reads ANQGSEA. The CDR3: CSVPSGASSYNEQFF.

V and J are TRBV6-6 and TRBJ1-1; the TRBD1 assignment by TCRdb is unverifiable without DNA. Germline-derived CDR1 and CDR2 are MNHNY and SVGAGI (reference sequence). There are 14 residues in the CDR3. The CDR3 protein is CASSYSGHSTEAFF.

This clonotype registers medium-sized by frequency. This chain connects TRBV29-1 to TRBJ2-5; TCRdb picks TRBD1, but there is no DNA to check that call. Germline assignment: CDR1 SQVTM and CDR2 ANQGSEA. This CDR3 contains 12 residues. CDR3 sequence reads: CSVPLGFGTQYF. The full variable domain, its missing parts supplied by reference TRBV29-1 and TRBJ2-5, is SAVISQKPSRDICQRGTSLTIQCQVDSQVTMMFWYRQQPGQSLTLIATANQGSEATYESGFVIDKFPISRPNLTFSTLTVSNMSPEDSSIYLCSVPLGFGTQYFGPGTRLLVL.

Measured by frequency, this clonotype is medium-sized. This chain uses TRBV6-5 with TRBJ2-1; as DNA is missing, the TRBD2 call by TCRdb cannot be tested. There are 13 residues in the CDR3. Germline CDR1 and CDR2: MNHEY and SVGAGI. The CDR3 reads CASSFNLDFEQFF.

This clonotype registers medium-sized by frequency. This chain uses TRBV2 with TRBJ1-1; TCRdb picks TRBD1, but there is no DNA to check that call. From germline, CDR1 is SNHLY and CDR2 FYNNEI. The CDR3 consists of 13 residues. CDR3 amino acids: CASRQPPGTEAFF.

This clonotype is deemed medium-sized by its frequency. This chain uses TRBV4-3 with TRBJ1-1; TCRdb reports TRBD1, a call that lacks DNA to check it against. CDR1 LGHNA and CDR2 YSLEER come from the germline V gene. The CDR3 loop spans 14 amino acids. This CDR3 is CASSQDEGTGGAFF.

The gene calls are TRBV20-1 and TRBJ2-1; TCRdb's D call, TRBD2, is unchecked because there is no DNA. CDR1 and CDR2 from the germline V gene are DFQATT and SNEGSKA (reference sequence). This CDR3 has 17 amino acids. CDR3 region: CSASGTSGSSSYNEQFF.

V gene TRBV5-6 combines with J gene TRBJ1-4; TCRdb selects TRBD1, and the lack of DNA leaves this call unchecked. Germline V gene lookup returns CDR1 SGHDT and CDR2 YYEEEE. The CDR3 is 13 residues long. The CDR3 reads CASSLRDGEKLFF.